This T cell receptor beta chain is from a study of post-analysis software for immune sequencing data (dated by TCRdb to about 2015). Context from the whole study: Disease courses on record covered relapsing-remitting, secondary progressive and progressive-relapsing multiple sclerosis, though some patients had no subtype annotation. A subset of samples was prepared in parallel using single-end sample barcoding, then pooled and co-amplified after Illumina adapter ligation. Patient repertoires were compared against 11 previously published healthy control repertoires from donors aged about 6 to 25 years. General study outcomes and caveats: Strong co-clustering of samples prepared in the same batch was shown by direct clustering with F measure, prompting a batch-effect correction. Patients showed significantly higher frequencies than controls for a handful of TRBV segments, among them TRBV5-6, TRBV5-1 and TRBV20-1. The multiple sclerosis patient group was slightly younger than the control group. Normalized Chao1 diversity was significantly lower in multiple sclerosis patients than controls, suggesting substantial peripheral T-cell clonal expansion.

TCR beta repertoires were profiled from peripheral blood of roughly 13 young patients with multiple sclerosis to demonstrate the VDJtools post-analysis software. The multiple sclerosis patients were children and adolescents between roughly 6 and 17 years of age. Concerning this clonotype: Its specific antigen is unknown. Base qualities are missing; no much larger clone stands one base away.

CDR1 MNHNY and CDR2 SVGAGI were looked up in the germline V gene (reference sequence). V is pruned by 6 bases and J by 4 bases, leaving 6 bases of the junction without a gene match. The CDR3 has 15 amino acids, counting the end cysteine and phenylalanine. The read is trimmed to its CDR3 DNA, 45 bases read in frame from base 1. Library creation used PCR. The data were produced on an Illumina HiSeq 2500. To reduce PCR and sequencing biases, unique molecular identifiers were built into the TCR beta cDNA libraries. Roughly 0.5 million cDNA molecules were obtained per 1 to 10 million input T cells, so each molecule approximated one T cell. Patient libraries were prepared and sequenced with the same protocol used for the earlier healthy control dataset. Samples belonging to the same batch were prepared together, multiplexed and sequenced on a shared HiSeq lane. Per the original workflow: MIGEC was used to process the raw barcoded reads, and molecular identifier groups with only a single read were discarded before consensus assembly and CDR3 extraction. Clonotype tables were post-analysed with VDJtools, normalizing diversity by down-sampling all datasets to the smallest sample size. Repertoire overlap clustering matched CDR3 amino acid but not nucleotide sequences to correct batch-related cross-sample contamination. The public reads were reprocessed in TCRdb via fastp at Q25 and MiXCR, keeping in-frame beta chains. One record per CDR3 amino acid sequence lists the most common genes and DNA. Clone size and V and J calls follow TCRdb, not the original study. Recorded for this sample are 600,000 to 700,000 distinct CDR3 sequences; around 64% of them occurred a single time. 11% of the sample is held by the ten biggest clonotypes.

The rearrangement joined TRBV6-6 to TRBJ2-3; 11 bases in the middle match TRBD2. The sequenced sample was blood. The source of this sequence is a girl aged 2 to 10 with multiple sclerosis. The CDR3 is CASRRTSGGSDTQYF. The DNA sequence is given as TGTGCCAGCAGGCGTACTAGCGGGGGCTCAGATACGCAGTATTTT.